One and the same sample provided the 32 T cell receptor beta chains below, sequenced in a study of cytomegalovirus exposure and HLA in healthy donors. The PCR was carried out with 60 Vbeta primers and 13 Jbeta primers. TCRdb keeps only in-frame clones here, not all; method: immunoSEQ multiplex PCR. The sample comprises about 130,000 clones, roughly 83% of which are singletons, and roughly 1.2% rests with the top ten. Sequenced input: PBMCs. The receptor source for this set is a girl aged 2 to 10 in good health and CMV-seronegative.

The V gene is TRBV9, the J gene TRBJ2-3; 10 nucleotides align to TRBD2. CDR1 and CDR2 from the germline V gene are SGDLS and YYNGEE. After removal of 0 bases from V and 5 bases from J, the junction contained 15 bases not matched to a gene. The CDR3 contains 19 residues. CDR3: CASSVATTRSGGAGDTQYF. The CDR3 bases are TGTGCCAGCAGCGTAGCTACTACGAGAAGCGGGGGGGCTGGAGATACGCAGTATTTT.

This chain joins TRBV9 and TRBJ2-7; the match to TRBD1 covers 7 bases. The germline V gene has CDR1 SGDLS and CDR2 YYNGEE. The CDR3 runs to 15 residues. The V and J ends lost 4 bases and 3 bases, in that order; junction bases with no gene match: 10. CDR3 region: CASSLRDSGFYEQYF. DNA for the CDR3: TGTGCCAGCAGCCTCCGGGACAGCGGCTTCTACGAGCAGTACTTC.

J is TRBJ1-2 and V is TRBV5-4; D not certain. CDR1 and CDR2 (germline): SGHNT, YYREEE (reference sequence). V lost 0 bases, J lost 8 bases, and 14 bases lay in between. The CDR3 spans 14 residues. The CDR3 loop reads CASSLDFPSGGYTF. The CDR3 nucleotides are TGTGCCAGCAGCTTGGATTTCCCTTCAGGCGGCTACACCTTC.

The chain carries TRBV7-6 and TRBJ2-1, with 11 bases aligning to TRBD2. Germline assignment: CDR1 SGHVS and CDR2 FNYEAQ. This CDR3 is built from 15 residues. J lost 5 bases, V lost 3 bases, and 3 bases had no gene match. The CDR3 protein is CASSFLAGGDNEQFF. The CDR3 coding sequence is TGTGCCAGCAGCTTCCTAGCGGGGGGCGACAATGAGCAGTTCTTC. Variable domain in full (rest from reference TRBV7-6 and TRBJ2-1): GAGVSQSPRYKVTKRGQDVALRCDPISGHVSLYWYRQALGQGPEFLTYFNYEAQQDKSGLPNDRFSAERPEGSISTLTIQRTEQRDSAMYRCASSFLAGGDNEQFFGPGTRLTVL.

The V and J genes are TRBV5-1 and TRBJ1-1, with D perhaps matching TRBD1 (5 bases). The ends were cut back, 4 bases at V and 2 bases at J, with 15 bases in the middle. CDR1 SGHRS and CDR2 YFSETQ come from the germline V gene. The CDR3 extends over 15 amino acids. The CDR3, as DNA: TGCGCCAGCAGCCAAGGACGGGGGGGAAACACTGAAGCTTTCTTT. Its protein product is CASSQGRGGNTEAFF. Together with reference TRBV5-1 and TRBJ1-1, the CDR3 gives the full variable domain: KAGVTQTPRYLIKTRGQQVTLSCSPISGHRSVSWYQQTPGQGLQFLFEYFSETQRNKGNFPGRFSGRQFSNSRSEMNVSTLELGDSALYLCASSQGRGGNTEAFFGQGTRLTVV.

The gene calls are TRBV9 and TRBJ2-7; 9 nucleotides agree with TRBD1. The CDR3 contains 16 residues. The V segment lost 0 bases and the J segment 5 bases; nucleotides outside the gene matches: 9. The germline V gene has CDR1 SGDLS and CDR2 YYNGEE. The CDR3 region has the DNA TGTGCCAGCAGCGTAGGGGCCGAGGACAGGGGCAACGAGCAGTACTTC. Translation: CASSVGAEDRGNEQYF.

The chain employs TRBV6-4 and TRBJ1-1; 8 nucleotides match TRBD1. Unmatched junction bases numbered 7, after V lost 4 bases and J lost 0 bases. The CDR3 is 16 residues long. Germline assignment: CDR1 MRHNA and CDR2 SNTAGT. The CDR3 loop reads CASSGIQGALNTEAFF. In DNA, the CDR3 is TGTGCCAGCAGTGGGATTCAGGGGGCTCTGAACACTGAAGCTTTCTTT.

The chain is built from TRBV5-1 and TRBJ2-3; TRBD1 might be the D (6 bases). The germline V and J ends were trimmed by 4 bases and 1 base, with 13 bases remaining between them. There are 15 residues in the CDR3. Germline CDR1 reads SGHRS; CDR2 reads YFSETQ. The CDR3: CASSQNSGGTDTQYF. The CDR3 DNA reads as TGCGCCAGCAGCCAAAACTCAGGGGGCACAGATACGCAGTATTTT.

V and J are TRBV5-1 and TRBJ2-3; the D is unclear. The CDR3 extends over 13 amino acids. V was clipped by 0 bases and J by 4 bases, with 6 bases between them. Germline values: CDR1 SGHRS, CDR2 YFSETQ. CDR3: CASSLGGPDTQYF. In nucleotides, the CDR3 is TGCGCCAGCAGCTTGGGTGGGCCAGATACGCAGTATTTT. Complete variable domain (other parts from reference TRBV5-1 and TRBJ2-3): KAGVTQTPRYLIKTRGQQVTLSCSPISGHRSVSWYQQTPGQGLQFLFEYFSETQRNKGNFPGRFSGRQFSNSRSEMNVSTLELGDSALYLCASSLGGPDTQYFGPGTRLTVL.

In this sample, this clone turned up once. The chain has TRBV7-2 and TRBJ2-7, with D maybe TRBD1 (6 bases). The V end was cut by 5 bases, the J end by 4 bases, with 12 bases between. CDR1 and CDR2 (germline): SGHTA, FQGNSA. The CDR3 is 13 amino acids. The CDR3: CASSVRTVYEQYF. CDR3 bases: TGTGCCAGCAGCGTACGGACAGTGTACGAGCAGTACTTC.

This clone has just one count. The rearrangement uses TRBV9 and TRBJ2-1; 7 nucleotides align to TRBD2. Germline trimming cut 0 bases from V and 3 bases from J; bases unmatched to any gene: 3. Germline assignment: CDR1 SGDLS and CDR2 YYNGEE. This CDR3 has 15 residues. The CDR3 DNA reads as TGTGCCAGCAGCGTAGGGACTAGGAACTACAATGAGCAGTTCTTC. It is translated as CASSVGTRNYNEQFF. Full variable domain (outside the CDR3, taken from reference TRBV9 and TRBJ2-1): DSGVTQTPKHLITATGQRVTLRCSPRSGDLSVYWYQQSLDQGLQFLIQYYNGEERAKGNILERFSAQQFPDLHSELNLSSLELGDSALYFCASSVGTRNYNEQFFGPGTRLTVL.

This chain joins TRBV4-1 and TRBJ1-4; D possibly corresponds to TRBD1 (5 bases). This CDR3 has 17 amino acids. Germline loops: CDR1 MGHRA, CDR2 YSYEKL. Trimming removed 0 bases at V and 0 bases at J, with 11 bases between. The CDR3 sequence is CASSQETGGSTNEKLFF. The CDR3 DNA sequence: TGCGCCAGCAGCCAAGAGACGGGGGGATCAACTAATGAAAAACTGTTTTTT.

J is TRBJ2-3 and V is TRBV19, with TRBD2 matching 10 bases. CDR3 length: 12 residues. Germline V lookup: CDR1 LNHDA, CDR2 SQIVND (reference sequence). With 5 bases clipped from V and 10 bases from J, the junction kept 3 bases outside the gene matches. The CDR3 region is CASSVLAGPQYF. The CDR3 region has the DNA TGTGCCAGTAGTGTACTAGCGGGACCGCAGTATTTT.

V is TRBV6-4 and J is TRBJ1-2; D perhaps matches TRBD1 (5 bases). CDR3 size: 16 residues. V was pared by 0 bases and J by 8 bases, with 19 bases between. The germline gives CDR1 MRHNA, CDR2 SNTAGT. CDR3 sequence reads: CASSDSAGPQPGGYTF. CDR3 nucleotides: TGTGCCAGCAGTGACTCGGCGGGACCACAGCCAGGCGGCTACACCTTC.

The J gene is TRBJ2-3, the V gene TRBV19, with TRBD1 as a possible D gene (6 bases). Trimming cost V 1 base and J 2 bases, with 13 bases left between them. The CDR3 contains 16 residues. Germline loops: CDR1 LNHDA, CDR2 SQIVND (reference sequence). In nucleotides, the CDR3 is TGTGCCAGTAGTATAGGGGACACTACTCTCACAGATACGCAGTATTTT. This encodes CASSIGDTTLTDTQYF.

This chain links TRBV7-2 with TRBJ2-5; D is possibly TRBD2 (6 bases). The CDR3 is 13 amino acids. Germline assignment: CDR1 SGHTA and CDR2 FQGNSA. Trimming removed 8 bases at V and 3 bases at J, with 13 bases between. CDR3 nucleotide sequence: TGTGCCAGCGCGCCGTCGGGGGAAGAGACCCAGTACTTC. Its translation is CASAPSGEETQYF.

V is TRBV6-4 and J is TRBJ2-3; 8 positions agree with TRBD1. V shed 6 bases, J shed 6 bases, and the junction held 8 bases outside the gene matches. The germline V gene has CDR1 MRHNA and CDR2 SNTAGT. CDR3 length equals 14 residues. The CDR3 spells CASSADRVEDTQYF. CDR3 DNA: TGTGCCAGCAGCGCGGACAGGGTCGAGGATACGCAGTATTTT.

The chain combines TRBV4-2 with TRBJ1-2, with D perhaps matching TRBD1 (6 bases). CDR1 and CDR2 (germline): LGHNA, YNFKEQ. CDR3 length: 15 residues. With 1 base removed from V and 6 bases from J, the gap between germline ends came to 15 bases. In DNA, the CDR3 is TGTGCCAGCAGCCAAGGGATAGGGGGATCTGATGGCTACACCTTC. Protein: CASSQGIGGSDGYTF.

This chain connects TRBV28 to TRBJ1-2; perhaps TRBD1 as D (5 bases). V gave up 2 bases and J gave up 3 bases, with 13 bases separating them. The CDR3 consists of 15 residues. CDR1 and CDR2 from the germline V gene are MDHEN and SYDVKM. CDR3 amino acids: CASSLNPGLDYGYTF. CDR3 nucleotides: TGTGCCAGCAGTTTAAATCCAGGGCTAGACTATGGCTACACCTTC.

For the CDR3, the DNA is TGTGCCAGCAGCTCCGACCCTGGACTAGCGGGGCCTCTACAAGAGACCCAGTACTTC. It encodes CASSSDPGLAGPLQETQYF. The chain is built from TRBV7-9 and TRBJ2-5; TRBD2 agrees at 12 bases. CDR3 length: 19 amino acids. The ends lost 4 bases at V and 2 bases at J; junction bases unmatched: 14. CDR1 and CDR2 (germline): SEHNR, FQNEAQ (reference sequence).

The chain couples TRBV12-5 to TRBJ2-1; 9 nucleotides align to TRBD1. With 7 bases clipped from V and 10 bases from J, the junction kept 17 bases outside the gene matches. Germline CDR1 and CDR2: LGHNT and FRNRAP. CDR3 length equals 16 residues. For the CDR3, the DNA is TGTGCTAGTGCCCCGCCGGGGGACAGGGCTCTCGACGAGCAGTTCTTC. This encodes CASAPPGDRALDEQFF.

This chain links TRBV5-1 with TRBJ2-3; D gene unclear. CDR1 and CDR2 from the germline V gene are SGHRS and YFSETQ. The CDR3 length is 11 residues. V lost 2 bases and J lost 5, with 3 bases in between. CDR3 DNA: TGCGCCAGCAGCTTTCAAGATACGCAGTATTTT. This encodes CASSFQDTQYF.

This clone was counted a few times. DNA for the CDR3: TGTGCCAGCAGTTACCTCGGCGGAGGGAACACTGAAGCTTTCTTT. This gives the protein CASSYLGGGNTEAFF. This chain links TRBV6-6 with TRBJ1-1; the D is unclear. Trimming took 2 bases from V and 1 from J, leaving 11 bases between them. CDR1 MNHNY and CDR2 SVGAGI come from the germline V gene (reference sequence). The CDR3 runs 15 residues.

The chain has TRBV19 and TRBJ2-3, with D perhaps TRBD1 (6 bases). CDR1 is LNHDA, CDR2 SQIVND, per germline (reference sequence). This CDR3 is 13 amino acids long. Trimming shortened V by 6 bases and J by 4 bases, and 11 bases separated the two germline ends. The CDR3 sequence: CASRTQGSDTQYF. CDR3 bases: TGTGCCAGTAGGACACAGGGATCAGATACGCAGTATTTT.

This clone was detected once. The chain is built from TRBV5-1 and TRBJ2-5, with D tentatively TRBD2 (6 bases). The DNA end is a closer match to TRBJ2-7, so the J assignment may be wrong. The CDR3 contains 15 residues. Per the germline V gene, CDR1 is SGHRS and CDR2 is YFSETQ. DNA of the CDR3: TGCGCCAGCAGCTTGGCCGTAACGGGAGCGTACGAGCAGTACTTC. Translating gives CASSLAVTGAYEQYF.

This sequence joins TRBV6-1 and TRBJ2-2, with D possibly matching TRBD1 (6 bases). Germline V gives CDR1 MNHNS, CDR2 SASEGT. The CDR3 sequence is 16 residues long. The V end was cut by 3 bases, the J end by 1 base, with 12 bases between. CDR3 in amino acids: CASSDYRVQNTGELFF. The DNA of the CDR3 is TGTGCCAGCAGTGATTACAGGGTGCAGAACACCGGGGAGCTGTTTTTT.

This sequence joins TRBV1 and TRBJ2-1; TRBD1, as called in the table, went unchecked against the DNA. TRBV1 has pseudogene status. CDR3 length: 15 residues. DNA of the CDR3: TGCACCAGCAGCCAAGATTGCCCAGTCTACAATGAGCAGTTCTTC. Translated: CTSSQDCPVYNEQFF.

This clone was counted only a few times. The rearrangement links TRBV7-3 to TRBJ1-1, with TRBD1 matching 8 bases. Germline V gene sequence: CDR1 SGHTA, CDR2 FQGTGA. This CDR3 comprises 13 residues. The ends lost 3 bases at V and 6 bases at J; junction bases unmatched: 3. CDR3 coding DNA: TGTGCCAGCAGCTTCTTACAGGGGGCTGAAGCTTTCTTT. As protein: CASSFLQGAEAFF. Variable domain in full (rest from reference TRBV7-3 and TRBJ1-1): GAGVSQTPSNKVTEKGKYVELRCDPISGHTALYWYRQSLGQGPEFLIYFQGTGAADDSGLPNDRFFAVRPEGSVSTLKIQRTERGDSAVYLCASSFLQGAEAFFGQGTRLTVV.

The chain couples TRBV4-2 to TRBJ1-2; D possibly corresponds to TRBD1 (6 bases). With 3 bases removed from V and 8 bases from J, the gap between germline ends came to 16 bases. This CDR3 has 14 amino acids. CDR1 LGHNA and CDR2 YNFKEQ come from the germline V gene. CDR3 sequence (DNA): TGTGCCAGCAGCCACCTCCCGGCAGGGGAGGGCTACACCTTC. Its translation: CASSHLPAGEGYTF.

This chain connects TRBV25-1 to TRBJ2-1; D might be TRBD2 (6 bases). The CDR3 loop spans 18 amino acids. Germline V gene lookup returns CDR1 MGHDK and CDR2 SYGVNS. Trimming took 4 bases from V and 3 from J, leaving 22 bases between them. This chain's CDR3 is CASSGLPKGRGDYNEQFF. DNA for the CDR3: TGTGCCAGCAGTGGACTCCCTAAGGGGCGGGGAGACTACAATGAGCAGTTCTTC.

The rearrangement links TRBV5-8 to TRBJ2-2; 7 nucleotides line up with TRBD2. Trimming cost V 7 bases and J 7 bases; bases outside gene matches: 10. This CDR3 contains 14 residues. Germline assignment: CDR1 SGHTS and CDR2 YDEGEE. The CDR3 nucleotides are TGTGCCAGCGGACTGAGGCGGGAGAACGGGGAGCTGTTTTTT. Its translation: CASGLRRENGELFF.

The chain couples TRBV5-1 to TRBJ1-1; D gene unclear. CDR1 is SGHRS, CDR2 YFSETQ, per germline. The CDR3 consists of 14 residues. Trimming stripped 0 bases from V and 5 bases from J, with 11 bases between. The CDR3 DNA reads TGCGCCAGCAGCTTGGCCTTTCGGGAAACTGAAGCTTTCTTT. Protein: CASSLAFRETEAFF.